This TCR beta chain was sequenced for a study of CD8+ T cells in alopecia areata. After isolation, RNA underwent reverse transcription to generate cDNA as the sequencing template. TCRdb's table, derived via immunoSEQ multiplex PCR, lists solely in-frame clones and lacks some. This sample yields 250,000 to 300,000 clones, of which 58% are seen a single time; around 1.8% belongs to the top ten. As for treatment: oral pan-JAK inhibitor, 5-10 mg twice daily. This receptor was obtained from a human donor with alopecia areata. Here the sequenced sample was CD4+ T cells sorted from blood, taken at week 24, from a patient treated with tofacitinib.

The CDR3 nucleotides read TGTGCCACTTTTCTGCGGGACCCAAGGGACAATGAGCAGTTCTTC. This gives the protein CATFLRDPRDNEQFF. The chain employs TRBV27 and TRBJ2-1; perhaps TRBD2 as D (6 bases). This CDR3 comprises 15 residues. The germline V and J ends were trimmed by 10 bases and 5 bases, with 21 bases remaining between them. Per the germline V gene, CDR1 is MNHEY and CDR2 is SMNVEV (reference sequence).